The TCR beta chain under discussion was sequenced for a study of blood T cell repertoires in COVID-19. At the level of the study: PBMCs, B-cell-depleted T cells, or T cells provided the cDNA or gDNA that made up the material.

Using immunoSEQ multiplex PCR, the repertoire was profiled, and TCRdb retains in-frame clones only, with some absent. The data contain tens of thousands of clones, 65% to 85% of them singletons. Germline V gene data show CDR1 as WSHSY and CDR2 as SAAADI. The CDR3 covers 15 residues. J lost 10 bases, V lost 8 bases, and 9 bases had no gene match. Patients in Seattle were enrolled during active infection, then followed longitudinally. This chain joins TRBV10-2 and TRBJ2-1, with TRBD2 matching over 15 bases. This clonotype was sampled from a man aged 65-85 years with COVID-19, enrolled during active disease. Sequenced material: peripheral blood. CDR3 coding DNA: TGCGCCAGCCTGGATGGGACTAGCGGGAGGAAGGAGCAGTTCTTC. Translated, it gives CASLDGTSGRKEQFF.